The rows below give T cell receptor beta chains drawn from one sample of a study of human T cells and chemical hapten exposure. TCRdb re-called the RACE reads through MiXCR, storing one row per CDR3 protein. The table includes more than 300,000 distinct CDR3 sequences, 5.5% detected once. Source: whole blood, taken in connection with sensitization to the hapten diphenylcyclopropenone (DPC). The receptor source for this set is a woman aged 18-30 years with alopecia areata. Some clones in this sample may be carry-over from other donors' samples. Both conserved end residues are part of each CDR3. D genes are given only for firm matches. Not every row has a clone size; where given, it reads once, few, many or a size class.

size,V,D,length,J,DNA,CDR3
NA,TRBV6-5,TRBD1,13,TRBJ2-7,TGTGCCAGCAGTGTGGGACAGTCCTACGAGCAGTACTTC,CASSVGQSYEQYF
few,TRBV15,TRBD1,15,TRBJ2-7,TGTGCCACCAGCAGAGCTGGACAGGGCGCCTACGAGCAGTACTTC,CATSRAGQGAYEQYF
NA,TRBV28,NA,13,TRBJ2-1,TGTGCCAGCAGTTTGGGGGCGGGACAAATTATCCTCTTC,CASSLGAGQIILF
few,TRBV10-3,TRBD2,15,TRBJ2-3,TGTGCCATCAGTGATCGACTAGCGCAAAGAGATACGCAGTATTTT,CAISDRLAQRDTQYF
many,TRBV6-1,TRBD1,14,TRBJ1-6,TGTGCCAGCAGGGACGGACAGGCAAATTCACCCCTCCACTTT,CASRDGQANSPLHF
NA,TRBV4-3,NA,14,TRBJ1-1,TGCGCCAGCAGCCAAGACTGGACGGGTACTGAAGCTTTCTTT,CASSQDWTGTEAFF
NA,TRBV29-1,TRBD1,14,TRBJ1-1,TGCAGCGTAGTTAAACAGGGGGCAAGCACTGAAGCTTTCTTT,CSVVKQGASTEAFF
NA,TRBV6-5,NA,12,TRBJ2-2,TGTGCCAGCAGAGGACCTCCCGGGGAGCTGTTTTTT,CASRGPPGELFF
many,TRBV28,NA,15,TRBJ2-5,TGTGCCAGCAGTTTAACCGGACGCCTAGTCCAGACCCAGTACTTC,CASSLTGRLVQTQYF
NA,TRBV3-1,NA,11,TRBJ2-5,TGTGCCAGCAGCTTCTTAGAGACCCAGTACTTC,CASSFLETQYF
many,TRBV7-2,NA,11,TRBJ2-1,TGTGCCAGCAGCTTGTTCAATGAGCAGTTCTTC,CASSLFNEQFF
NA,TRBV12-3/TRBV12-4,NA,12,TRBJ1-2,TGTGCCAGCGCTCGCCCCATTACAGGGATTACCTTC,CASARPITGITF
many,TRBV2,TRBD2,15,TRBJ2-3,TGTGCCAGCAGTGGGTCCCTAGCGGGCACAGATACGCAGTATTTT,CASSGSLAGTDTQYF
few,TRBV7-8,NA,15,TRBJ1-2,TGTGCCAGCAGCCCCGGAAGCAACTCTAACTATGGCTACACCTTC,CASSPGSNSNYGYTF
NA,TRBV7-2,TRBD2,15,TRBJ2-7,TGTGCCAGCAGCTTAGAGGCCGGGGGAGGGTACGAGCAGTACTTC,CASSLEAGGGYEQYF
few,TRBV6-5,TRBD2,16,TRBJ2-3,TGTGCCAGCAGTCGGCCTAGCGGGGGGGCCGTAGATACGCAGTATTTT,CASSRPSGGAVDTQYF